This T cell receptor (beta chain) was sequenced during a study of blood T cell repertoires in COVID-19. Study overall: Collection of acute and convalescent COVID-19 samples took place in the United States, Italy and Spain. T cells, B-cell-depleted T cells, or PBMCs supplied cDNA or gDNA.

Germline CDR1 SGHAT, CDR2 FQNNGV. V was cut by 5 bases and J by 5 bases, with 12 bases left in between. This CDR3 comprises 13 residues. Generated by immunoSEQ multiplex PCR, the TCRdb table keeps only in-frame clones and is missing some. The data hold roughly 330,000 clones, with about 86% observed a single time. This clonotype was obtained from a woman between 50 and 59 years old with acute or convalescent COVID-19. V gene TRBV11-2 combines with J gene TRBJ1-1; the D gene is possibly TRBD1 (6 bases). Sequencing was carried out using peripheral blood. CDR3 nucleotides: TGTGCCAGCAGCCCCGGGAGGGGGACTGAAGCTTTCTTT. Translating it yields CASSPGRGTEAFF.